This paragraph covers one T cell receptor (beta chain) sequence. The V and J ends lost 4 bases and 5 bases, in that order; junction bases with no gene match: 13. Per germline, CDR1 SQVTM and CDR2 ANQGSEA. There are 16 residues in the CDR3. This sample was taken from a study of T cell responses to AZD1222 COVID-19 vaccine. Some clones are missing from TCRdb's copy, which holds only in-frame ones; the method was immunoSEQ multiplex PCR. The table shows about 94,000 clones, with roughly 88% occurring only once. The chain carries TRBV29-1 and TRBJ1-2; 10 nucleotides line up with TRBD1. The origin of this receptor is an adult in good health. The sample was peripheral blood, taken on day 0 of AZD1222 vaccination. CDR3 protein: CSVVGDRGPFLYGYTF. CDR3 sequence (DNA): TGCAGCGTTGTAGGGGACAGGGGCCCCTTCCTATATGGCTACACCTTC.